Below are 14 T cell receptor beta chains sequenced from a single sample in a study of T cells in narcolepsy. The assay was immunoSEQ multiplex PCR, and TCRdb's table has in-frame clones only and misses some. The table includes about 30,000 clones, 80% to 90% detected once. The sample comprised CD45RA- memory CD4+ T cells from PBMCs. The receptors derive from a human donor with narcolepsy.

The chain combines TRBV15 with TRBJ2-7, with 8 bases that match TRBD1. The CDR3 sequence is 15 residues long. Germline-derived CDR1 and CDR2 are LNHNV and YYDKDF (reference sequence). The V and J ends lost 2 bases and 6 bases, in that order; junction bases with no gene match: 9. The CDR3 nucleotides read TGTGCCACCAGCAGACCAACCGGGACAGGAACCGAGCAGTACTTC. Translating gives CATSRPTGTGTEQYF.

This clone was seen just once. The V gene is TRBV27, the J gene TRBJ2-5; D is unclear. The germline CDR1 and CDR2 sequences are MNHEY and SMNVEV (reference sequence). Trimming cost V 0 bases and J 5 bases, with 7 bases left between them. CDR3 length: 13 amino acids. CDR3 protein: CASSLSTWETQYF. CDR3 bases: TGTGCCAGCAGTTTATCCACTTGGGAGACCCAGTACTTC.

The rearrangement links TRBV5-1 to TRBJ2-1; 8 bases agree with TRBD1. V lost 4 bases, J lost 9 bases, and 15 bases stayed unmatched. The CDR3 totals 16 residues. Germline CDR1 reads SGHRS; CDR2 reads YFSETQ. This CDR3 reads CASSRMVGTGRGEQFF. In DNA form, the CDR3 reads TGCGCCAGCAGCCGGATGGTCGGGACAGGAAGGGGTGAGCAGTTCTTC.

The rearrangement links TRBV11-2 to TRBJ1-1, with 9 bases fitting TRBD1. CDR1 and CDR2 (germline): SGHAT, FQNNGV. V was clipped by 2 bases and J by 6 bases; unmatched bases: 4. This CDR3 contains 14 residues. This chain's CDR3 is CASSLTGGFSEAFF. As DNA, the CDR3 is TGTGCCAGCAGCTTAACAGGGGGCTTTTCTGAAGCTTTCTTT.

This chain uses TRBV6-5 with TRBJ2-5, with TRBD2 as a possible D gene (6 bases). The J call may be faulty, since TRBJ2-7 better matches the DNA end. Germline V CDR1 and CDR2: MNHEY, SVGAGI. The CDR3 is made up of 14 amino acids. DNA for the CDR3: TGTGCCAGCAGTTATTCCGCGGGGACTTACGAGCAGTACTTC. Amino acid sequence: CASSYSAGTYEQYF.

In DNA form, the CDR3 reads TGTGCCAGTAGTACCGACAGGGGGGAATCACCCCTCCACTTT. Amino acids: CASSTDRGESPLHF. This chain connects TRBV19 to TRBJ1-6, with TRBD1 matching 9 bases. Looked up from germline, CDR1 is LNHDA and CDR2 is SQIVND (reference sequence). The CDR3 consists of 14 residues. V dropped 4 bases and J dropped 10; count of bases not matched to a gene: 5.

The chain is built from TRBV19 and TRBJ1-1; TRBD1 is a possible D gene (6 bases). Trimming pared 6 bases from V and 1 base from J, leaving 12 bases between. The V gene's germline CDR1 is LNHDA and CDR2 SQIVND (reference sequence). The CDR3 contains 14 residues. Here the CDR3 reads CASRTQGPNTEAFF. The CDR3 nucleotides are TGTGCCAGTAGGACACAGGGCCCGAACACTGAAGCTTTCTTT.

This chain joins TRBV25-1 and TRBJ1-4; 7 bases are shared with TRBD1. Per germline, CDR1 MGHDK and CDR2 SYGVNS. The junction had 10 bases not matched to a gene; V was cut back by 5 bases and J by 7 bases. CDR3 length: 15 amino acids. The CDR3 region is CASSSGGGGGEKLFF. CDR3 coding DNA: TGTGCCAGCAGTTCAGGAGGAGGGGGCGGTGAAAAACTGTTTTTT.

The gene calls are TRBV11-2 and TRBJ2-7; D not certain. Between the trimmed V and J ends, which lost 5 bases and 1 base, there was a span of 18 bases. The CDR3 contains 16 residues. Germline CDR1 is SGHAT and CDR2 is FQNNGV. In nucleotides, the CDR3 is TGTGCCAGCAGCGTCGGGTCAACTTCTCGTTCCTACGAGCAGTACTTC. This gives the protein CASSVGSTSRSYEQYF.

This clone came up a few times. This sequence joins TRBV2 and TRBJ1-2; D unresolved. This CDR3 is 12 amino acids long. The germline V gene has CDR1 SNHLY and CDR2 FYNNEI. Trimming left V 8 bases short and J 7 bases short, with 14 bases between. CDR3 loop: CASLKLNLGYTF. The DNA of the CDR3 is TGTGCCAGCCTGAAACTAAATCTTGGCTACACCTTC.

The chain couples TRBV6-5 to TRBJ2-1, with TRBD2 matching 13 bases. The germline V gene has CDR1 MNHEY and CDR2 SVGAGI. The CDR3 has 15 residues. V lost 6 bases to trimming and J lost 7 bases; unmatched junction nucleotides: 6. The DNA for the CDR3 is TGTGCCAGCAGGCTGGGACTAGCGGGAAGTAATGAGCAGTTCTTC. Residues: CASRLGLAGSNEQFF.

This rearrangement joins TRBV7-9 to TRBJ2-5; 10 nucleotides match TRBD2. With 2 bases clipped from V and 5 bases from J, the junction kept 5 bases outside the gene matches. CDR3 length equals 15 residues. The germline V gene encodes CDR1 SEHNR and CDR2 FQNEAQ (reference sequence). The CDR3 spells CASSLLAGVGETQYF. DNA for the CDR3: TGTGCCAGCAGCTTACTAGCGGGAGTCGGTGAGACCCAGTACTTC. The full variable domain, completed using reference TRBV7-9 and TRBJ2-5, is DTGVSQNPRHKITKRGQNVTFRCDPISEHNRLYWYRQTLGQGPEFLTYFQNEAQLEKSRLLSDRFSAERPKGSFSTLEIQRTEQGDSAMYLCASSLLAGVGETQYFGPGTRLLVL.

V is TRBV20-1 and J is TRBJ2-7; D is ambiguous. This CDR3 spans 11 amino acids. The V end was cut by 0 bases, the J end by 11 bases, with 11 bases between. Germline loops: CDR1 DFQATT, CDR2 SNEGSKA (reference sequence). The CDR3 protein is CSARDPAREYF. CDR3 nucleotides: TGCAGTGCTAGAGATCCGGCTAGGGAGTACTTC.

The CDR3 spells CASGKRQGDNQPQHF. The CDR3, as DNA: TGTGCCAGCGGAAAGAGACAGGGGGACAATCAGCCCCAGCATTTT. V gene TRBV6-1 combines with J gene TRBJ1-5; the match to TRBD1 covers 9 bases. The CDR3 spans 15 residues. CDR1 is MNHNS and CDR2 is SASEGT in the germline V gene. V shed 8 bases, J shed 3 bases, and the junction held 8 bases outside the gene matches.